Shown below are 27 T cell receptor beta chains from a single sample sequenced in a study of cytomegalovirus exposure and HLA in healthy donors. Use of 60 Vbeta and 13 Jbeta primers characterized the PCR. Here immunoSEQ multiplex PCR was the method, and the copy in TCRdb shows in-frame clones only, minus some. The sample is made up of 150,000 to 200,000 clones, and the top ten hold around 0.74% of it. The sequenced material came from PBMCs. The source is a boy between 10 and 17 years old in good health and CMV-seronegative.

CDR3 coding DNA: TGTGCCAGCAGTGAAAGTACAGGACCCCAGCCCCAGCATTTT. Translated: CASSESTGPQPQHF. This chain uses TRBV6-1 with TRBJ1-5, with D perhaps matching TRBD1 (5 bases). Germline values: CDR1 MNHNS, CDR2 SASEGT. Trimming shortened V by 2 bases and J by 7 bases, and 12 bases separated the two germline ends. This CDR3 contains 14 residues.

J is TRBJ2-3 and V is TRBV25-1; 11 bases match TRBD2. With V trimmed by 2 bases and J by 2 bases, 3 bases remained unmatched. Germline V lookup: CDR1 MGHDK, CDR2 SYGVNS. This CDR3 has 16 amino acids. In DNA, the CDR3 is TGTGCCAGCAGTGAACTAGCGGGGGGTTTCACAGATACGCAGTATTTT. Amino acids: CASSELAGGFTDTQYF.

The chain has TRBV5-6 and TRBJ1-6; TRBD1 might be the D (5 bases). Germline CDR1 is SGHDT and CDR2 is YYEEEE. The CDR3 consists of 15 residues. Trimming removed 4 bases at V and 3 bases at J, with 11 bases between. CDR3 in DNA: TGTGCCAGCAGCCCGGGGGGGAACTATAATTCACCCCTCCACTTT. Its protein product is CASSPGGNYNSPLHF.

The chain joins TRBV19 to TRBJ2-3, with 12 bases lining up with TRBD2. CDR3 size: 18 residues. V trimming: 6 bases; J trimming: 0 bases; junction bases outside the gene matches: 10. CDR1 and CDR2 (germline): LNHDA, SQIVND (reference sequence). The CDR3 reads CASSFGLAGGDSTDTQYF. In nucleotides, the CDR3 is TGTGCCAGTAGCTTCGGTCTAGCGGGGGGGGATAGCACAGATACGCAGTATTTT.

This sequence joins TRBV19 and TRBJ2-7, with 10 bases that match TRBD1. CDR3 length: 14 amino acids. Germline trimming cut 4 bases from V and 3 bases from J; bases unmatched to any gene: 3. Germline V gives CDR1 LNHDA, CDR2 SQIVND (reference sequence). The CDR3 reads CASSTGQGIYEQYF. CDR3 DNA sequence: TGTGCCAGTAGTACGGGACAGGGGATCTACGAGCAGTACTTC.

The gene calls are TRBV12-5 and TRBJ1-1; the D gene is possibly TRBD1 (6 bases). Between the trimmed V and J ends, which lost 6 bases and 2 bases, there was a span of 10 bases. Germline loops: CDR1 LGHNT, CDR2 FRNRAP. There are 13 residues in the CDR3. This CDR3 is CASGQGRNTEAFF. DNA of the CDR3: TGTGCTAGTGGACAGGGTCGAAACACTGAAGCTTTCTTT. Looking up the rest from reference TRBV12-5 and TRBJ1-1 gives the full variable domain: DARVTQTPRHKVTEMGQEVTMRCQPILGHNTVFWYRQTMMQGLELLAYFRNRAPLDDSGMPKDRFSAEMPDATLATLKIQPSEPRDSAVYFCASGQGRNTEAFFGQGTRLTVV.

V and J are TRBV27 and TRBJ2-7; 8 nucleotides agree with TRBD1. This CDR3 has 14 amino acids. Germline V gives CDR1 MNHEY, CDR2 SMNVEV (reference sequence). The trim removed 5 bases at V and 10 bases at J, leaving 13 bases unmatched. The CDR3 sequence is CASSTGQATGGQYF. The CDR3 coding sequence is TGTGCCAGCAGTACGGGACAGGCCACAGGGGGACAGTACTTC.

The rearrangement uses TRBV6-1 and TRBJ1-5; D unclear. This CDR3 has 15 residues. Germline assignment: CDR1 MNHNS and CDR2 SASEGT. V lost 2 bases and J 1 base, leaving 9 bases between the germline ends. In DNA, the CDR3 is TGTGCCAGCAGTGAACTCAGAGGGAGCAATCAGCCCCAGCATTTT. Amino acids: CASSELRGSNQPQHF.

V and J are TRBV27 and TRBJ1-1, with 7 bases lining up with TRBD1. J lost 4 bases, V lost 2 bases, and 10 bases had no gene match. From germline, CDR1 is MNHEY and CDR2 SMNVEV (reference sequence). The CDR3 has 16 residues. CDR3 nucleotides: TGTGCCAGCAGTTTACCTCGACAGGGTTTTGGCACTGAAGCTTTCTTT. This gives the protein CASSLPRQGFGTEAFF.

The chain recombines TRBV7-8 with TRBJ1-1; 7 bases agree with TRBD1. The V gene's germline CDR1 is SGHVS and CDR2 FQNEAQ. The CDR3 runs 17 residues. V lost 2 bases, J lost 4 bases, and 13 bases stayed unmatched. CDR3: CASSLTRGTAQFTEAFF. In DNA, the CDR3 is TGTGCCAGCAGCTTAACTCGGGGGACAGCTCAATTCACTGAAGCTTTCTTT.

As DNA, the CDR3 is TGTGCCAGCAGCTCCCCCGGGAGGGACTACAATGAGCAGTTCTTC. Its protein is CASSSPGRDYNEQFF. The V call is TRBV11-2, the J call TRBJ2-1, with 8 bases fitting TRBD2. Germline-derived CDR1 and CDR2 are SGHAT and FQNNGV. With V trimmed by 4 bases and J by 3 bases, 5 bases remained unmatched. The CDR3 totals 15 residues.

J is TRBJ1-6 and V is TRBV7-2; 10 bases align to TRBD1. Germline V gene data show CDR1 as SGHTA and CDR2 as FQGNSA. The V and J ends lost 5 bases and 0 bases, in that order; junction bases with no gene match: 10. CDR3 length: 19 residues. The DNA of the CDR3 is TGTGCCAGCAGCGACCGACAGGGGGCGTTGAGCTCCTATAATTCACCCCTCCACTTT. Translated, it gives CASSDRQGALSSYNSPLHF.

This CDR3 is CASSPPAPGTQYF. The CDR3 DNA reads as TGTGCCAGCTCACCACCAGCCCCGGGGACCCAGTACTTC. The V call is TRBV18, the J call TRBJ2-5; D gene uncertain. The CDR3 loop spans 13 amino acids. Germline V gene sequence: CDR1 KGHSH, CDR2 LQKENI. Trimming stripped 0 bases from V and 7 bases from J, with 9 bases between.

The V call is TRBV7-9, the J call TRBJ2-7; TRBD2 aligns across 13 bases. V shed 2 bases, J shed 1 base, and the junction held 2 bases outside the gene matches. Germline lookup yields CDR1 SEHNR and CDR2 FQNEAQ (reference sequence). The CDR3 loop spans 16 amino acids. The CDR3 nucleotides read TGTGCCAGCAGCTTAACTAGCGGGGGGGCTTCCTACGAGCAGTACTTC. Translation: CASSLTSGGASYEQYF.

For the CDR3, the DNA is TGTGCCAGCAGTGCGCGGGCGGGTTACACCTTC. This sequence encodes CASSARAGYTF. The chain links TRBV28 to TRBJ1-2; D is undetermined. The V and J ends lost 5 bases and 11 bases respectively, with 12 bases between them. The V gene's germline CDR1 is MDHEN and CDR2 SYDVKM. This CDR3 has 11 amino acids.

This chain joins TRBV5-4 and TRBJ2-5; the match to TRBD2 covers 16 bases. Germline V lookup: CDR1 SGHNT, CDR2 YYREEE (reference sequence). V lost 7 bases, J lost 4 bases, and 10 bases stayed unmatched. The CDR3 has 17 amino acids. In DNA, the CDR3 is TGTGCCAGCTTACCGGGGACTAGCGGGGGGGCAGGAGAGACCCAGTACTTC. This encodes CASLPGTSGGAGETQYF.

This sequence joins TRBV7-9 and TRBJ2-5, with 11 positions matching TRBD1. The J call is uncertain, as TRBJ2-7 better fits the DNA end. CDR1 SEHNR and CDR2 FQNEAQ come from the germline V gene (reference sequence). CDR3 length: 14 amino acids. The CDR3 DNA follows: TGTGCCAGCAGTTCCCGGACAGGGGGCGACGAGCAGTACTTC. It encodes CASSSRTGGDEQYF.

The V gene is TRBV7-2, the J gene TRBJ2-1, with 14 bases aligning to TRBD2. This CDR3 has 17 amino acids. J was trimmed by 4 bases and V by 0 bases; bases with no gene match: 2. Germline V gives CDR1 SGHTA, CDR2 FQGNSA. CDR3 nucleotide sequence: TGTGCCAGCAGCTTAGCCGGGACTAGCGGGGGATACAATGAGCAGTTCTTC. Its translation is CASSLAGTSGGYNEQFF.

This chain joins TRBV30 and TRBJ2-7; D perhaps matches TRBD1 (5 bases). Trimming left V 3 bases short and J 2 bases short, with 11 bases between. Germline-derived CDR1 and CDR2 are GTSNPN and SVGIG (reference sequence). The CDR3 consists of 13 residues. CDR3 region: CAWSRQSPYEQYF. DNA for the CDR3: TGTGCCTGGAGCAGACAGTCTCCCTACGAGCAGTACTTC.

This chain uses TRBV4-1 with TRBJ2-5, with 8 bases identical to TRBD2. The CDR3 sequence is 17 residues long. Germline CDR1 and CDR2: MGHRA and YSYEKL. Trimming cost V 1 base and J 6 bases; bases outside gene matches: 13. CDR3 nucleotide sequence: TGCGCCAGCAGCCAAGTCGGGTTGAAGCGGGGGCCGCAGACCCAGTACTTC. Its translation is CASSQVGLKRGPQTQYF.

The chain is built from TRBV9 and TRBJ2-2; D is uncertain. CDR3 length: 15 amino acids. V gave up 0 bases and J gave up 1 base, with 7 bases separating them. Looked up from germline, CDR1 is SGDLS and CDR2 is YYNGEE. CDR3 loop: CASSVDVRNTGELFF. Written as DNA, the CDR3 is TGTGCCAGCAGCGTAGACGTCAGGAACACCGGGGAGCTGTTTTTT.

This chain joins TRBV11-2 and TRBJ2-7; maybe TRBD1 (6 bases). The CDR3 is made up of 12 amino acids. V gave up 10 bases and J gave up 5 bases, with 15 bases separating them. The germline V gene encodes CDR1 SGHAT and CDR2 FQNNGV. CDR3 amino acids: CATHSNRDEQYF. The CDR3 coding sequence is TGTGCCACCCACTCAAACAGGGACGAGCAGTACTTC.

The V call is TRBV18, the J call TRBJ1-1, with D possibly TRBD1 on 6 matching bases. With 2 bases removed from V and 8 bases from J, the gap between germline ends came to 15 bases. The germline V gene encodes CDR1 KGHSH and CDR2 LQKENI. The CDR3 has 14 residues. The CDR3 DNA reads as TGTGCCAGCTCACCATATGGGGGCGAGAACGAAGCTTTCTTT. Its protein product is CASSPYGGENEAFF.

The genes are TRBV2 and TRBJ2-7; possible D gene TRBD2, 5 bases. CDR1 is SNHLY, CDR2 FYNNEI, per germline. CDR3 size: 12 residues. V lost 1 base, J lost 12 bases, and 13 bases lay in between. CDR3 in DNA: TGTGCCAGCAGTGAAGAAGCGGACCCGGGGTACTTC. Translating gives CASSEEADPGYF. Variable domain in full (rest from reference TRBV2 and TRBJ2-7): EPEVTQTPSHQVTQMGQEVILRCVPISNHLYFYWYRQILGQKVEFLVSFYNNEISEKSEIFDDQFSVERPDGSNFTLKIRSTKLEDSAMYFCASSEEADPGYFGPGTRLTVT.

This CDR3 is CAWSVRGAGGYTF. CDR3 sequence (DNA): TGTGCCTGGAGTGTACGGGGGGCGGGCGGCTACACCTTC. The chain recombines TRBV30 with TRBJ1-2, with D perhaps matching TRBD1 (6 bases). CDR3 length: 13 residues. Per germline, CDR1 GTSNPN and CDR2 SVGIG (reference sequence). The V end lost 0 bases, the J end lost 8 bases, and 13 bases lay between the germline ends.

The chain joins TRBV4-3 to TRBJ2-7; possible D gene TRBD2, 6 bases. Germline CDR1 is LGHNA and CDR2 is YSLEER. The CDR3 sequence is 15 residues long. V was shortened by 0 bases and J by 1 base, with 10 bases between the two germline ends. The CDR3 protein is CASSQETGTSYEQYF. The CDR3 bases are TGCGCCAGCAGCCAAGAGACGGGGACTTCCTACGAGCAGTACTTC.

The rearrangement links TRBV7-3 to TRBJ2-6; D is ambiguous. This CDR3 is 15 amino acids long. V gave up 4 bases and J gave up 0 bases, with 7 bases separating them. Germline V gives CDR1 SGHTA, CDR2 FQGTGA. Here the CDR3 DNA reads TGTGCCAGCAGCTCCGCCTACTCTGGGGCCAACGTCCTGACTTTC. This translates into CASSSAYSGANVLTF.